This T cell receptor beta chain derives from a study of cytomegalovirus exposure and HLA in healthy donors. Study-wide points: Later work showed greater clonal expansion in HLA-associated TCR beta chains than in equally common others.

Notes on this clone: Its antigen is undetermined.

V was pared by 5 bases and J by 4 bases, with 10 bases of the junction left unmatched. Looked up from germline, CDR1 is SGHVS and CDR2 is FQNEAQ. This CDR3 is 15 amino acids long. PCR primers comprised 60 Vbeta and 13 Jbeta primers. Using immunoSEQ multiplex PCR, the repertoire was profiled, and TCRdb retains in-frame clones only, with some absent. The sample lists approximately 44,000 clones; over 70% were seen once. Sequencing used PBMCs. The TCR originated in a middle-aged man in good health and CMV-seronegative. The chain links TRBV7-8 to TRBJ1-1; 7 nucleotides match TRBD1. The CDR3 protein is CASSPPDREVTEAFF. The CDR3 DNA is TGTGCCAGCAGCCCGCCCGACAGGGAAGTCACTGAAGCTTTCTTT.